A single sample gave rise to the 19 T cell receptor beta chains below, sequenced in a study of T cells in Graves' hyperthyroidism and ophthalmopathy. It was RNA transcripts that yielded the amplified TCR beta CDR3 regions. An initial round of RT-PCR targeting the TCR CDR3 relied on the HTBI primer set. TCRdb ran MiXCR on the multiplex PCR reads and lists one entry per CDR3 protein. This sample has hundreds of thousands of distinct CDR3 sequences; 15% to 18% occur once, and the top ten carry just under 8%. The sequenced sample was blood. These receptors all come from a young woman with Graves' hyperthyroidism.

This clonotype has a count of ten or more. The J gene is TRBJ1-5, the V gene TRBV3-1, with 9 positions matching TRBD1. Germline CDR1 and CDR2: LGHDT and YNNKEL (reference sequence). The CDR3 contains 14 residues. J lost 5 bases, V lost 3 bases, and 2 bases had no gene match. The CDR3, as DNA: TGTGCCAGCAGCCAGGGGACAGGGTATCAGCCCCAGCATTTT. Its protein product is CASSQGTGYQPQHF. Filled out from reference TRBV3-1 and TRBJ1-5, the complete variable domain reads DTAVSQTPKYLVTQMGNDKSIKCEQNLGHDTMYWYKQDSKKFLKIMFSYNNKELIINETVPNRFSPKSPDKAHLNLHINSLELGDSAVYFCASSQGTGYQPQHFGDGTRLSIL.

This clonotype was seen only a few times. The chain links TRBV29-1 to TRBJ1-2, with D possibly TRBD1 on 5 matching bases. Per germline, CDR1 SQVTM and CDR2 ANQGSEA. Trimming shortened V by 6 bases and J by 10 bases, and 21 bases separated the two germline ends. The CDR3 sequence is 13 residues long. The CDR3 sequence: CSVGPDRGLDYTF. The CDR3, as DNA: TGCAGCGTGGGACCCGACCGCGGCCTTGACTACACCTTC. The full variable domain, with the rest looked up from reference TRBV29-1 and TRBJ1-2, is SAVISQKPSRDICQRGTSLTIQCQVDSQVTMMFWYRQQPGQSLTLIATANQGSEATYESGFVIDKFPISRPNLTFSTLTVSNMSPEDSSIYLCSVGPDRGLDYTFGSGTRLTVV.

This clonotype was seen ten or more times. V is TRBV9 and J is TRBJ1-1; D ambiguous. In germline, CDR1 is SGDLS, CDR2 YYNGEE. This CDR3 has 14 amino acids. Trimming removed 0 bases from V and 1 base from J, with 7 bases in between. CDR3 residues: CASSVEGRNTEAFF. CDR3 nucleotide sequence: TGTGCCAGCAGCGTAGAAGGGAGGAACACTGAAGCTTTCTTT.

The chain is built from TRBV10-3 and TRBJ2-3, with D perhaps TRBD2 (5 bases). The germline CDR1 and CDR2 sequences are ENHRY and SYGVKD. V lost 0 bases, J lost 2 bases, and 9 bases lay in between. The CDR3 runs to 15 residues. CDR3 nucleotide sequence: TGTGCCATCAGTGAGTCTGGCGGGCCCACAGATACGCAGTATTTT. Translating gives CAISESGGPTDTQYF.

The CDR3 loop reads CAISESPGNQPQHF. CDR3 nucleotide sequence: TGTGCCATCAGTGAGTCCCCAGGGAATCAGCCCCAGCATTTT. The genes are TRBV10-3 and TRBJ1-5; the D gene is possibly TRBD1 (5 bases). The germline gives CDR1 ENHRY, CDR2 SYGVKD. There are 14 residues in the CDR3. V was shortened by 0 bases and J by 4 bases, with 7 bases between the two germline ends.

The rearrangement uses TRBV12-3 or TRBV12-4 and TRBJ2-5, with 10 nucleotides matching TRBD2. The CDR3 loop spans 13 amino acids. With V trimmed by 4 bases and J by 7 bases, 3 bases remained unmatched. CDR3 sequence: CASSSVAGGTQYF. The CDR3 bases are TGTGCCAGCAGTTCAGTAGCGGGGGGGACCCAGTACTTC.

This clonotype showed up many times. CDR3 residues: CAWRTTYEQYF. The CDR3 DNA reads TGTGCCTGGAGGACAACCTACGAGCAGTACTTC. V is TRBV30 and J is TRBJ2-7; D remains ambiguous. This CDR3 has 11 residues. V was pared by 3 bases and J by 2 bases, with 5 bases between. CDR1 is GTSNPN, CDR2 SVGIG, per germline (reference sequence).

This clonotype was observed many times. This sequence joins TRBV4-1 and TRBJ1-3; D gene ambiguous. Trimming cost V 4 bases and J 0 bases, with 16 bases left between them. The CDR3 has 17 amino acids. The germline V gene has CDR1 MGHRA and CDR2 YSYEKL. The CDR3 is CASSPLGQVPSGNTIYF. The CDR3, as DNA: TGCGCCAGCAGCCCCTTAGGGCAGGTCCCCTCTGGAAACACCATATATTTT.

This clonotype came up many times. The chain recombines TRBV2 with TRBJ2-3; the match to TRBD2 covers 7 bases. This CDR3 is 15 amino acids long. Trimming at V came to 7 bases and at J to 0 bases, leaving 7 bases not matched to a gene. Looked up from germline, CDR1 is SNHLY and CDR2 is FYNNEI. The CDR3 sequence is CASTPSGMSTDTQYF. DNA for the CDR3: TGTGCCAGCACCCCAAGCGGGATGAGCACAGATACGCAGTATTTT.

In its sample, this clonotype was seen many times. The chain joins TRBV6-2 or TRBV6-3 to TRBJ2-3; 13 bases map to TRBD2. The V gene's germline CDR1 is MNHEY and CDR2 SVGEGT. This CDR3 is built from 17 residues. The J segment lost 0 bases and the V segment lost 6 bases, leaving 6 bases of the junction unmatched. In nucleotides, the CDR3 is TGTGCCAGCAGCACCGGGACTAGCGGGATTAGCACAGATACGCAGTATTTT. Translation gives CASSTGTSGISTDTQYF.

In its sample, this clonotype was seen many times. This sequence joins TRBV3-1 and TRBJ2-2; D is perhaps TRBD2 (6 bases). Germline V gene sequence: CDR1 LGHDT, CDR2 YNNKEL (reference sequence). The CDR3 is 16 amino acids. V was cut by 1 base and J by 5 bases, with 14 bases left in between. The DNA of the CDR3 is TGTGCCAGCAGCCAAGGTGCGGGGCCGGGAACCGGGGAGCTGTTTTTT. It specifies CASSQGAGPGTGELFF.

This clonotype was detected many times. The chain links TRBV3-1 to TRBJ1-2; possible D gene TRBD1, 6 bases. The CDR3 contains 15 residues. Trimming stripped 4 bases from V and 4 bases from J, with 16 bases between. Germline V gives CDR1 LGHDT, CDR2 YNNKEL (reference sequence). CDR3 sequence: CASSRRGPPLYGYTF. Here the CDR3 DNA reads TGTGCCAGCAGCCGGCGGGGGCCGCCCCTCTATGGCTACACCTTC.

The chain recombines TRBV7-3 with TRBJ1-2; D possibly corresponds to TRBD1 (6 bases). The CDR3 spans 14 residues. In germline, CDR1 is SGHTA, CDR2 FQGTGA. Trimming took 4 bases from V and 6 from J, leaving 15 bases between them. CDR3 amino acids: CASSSGGRSDGYTF. The DNA of the CDR3 is TGTGCCAGCAGCTCCGGGGGGCGGTCGGATGGCTACACCTTC.

The chain couples TRBV20-1 to TRBJ2-7; tentative D call: TRBD1 (5 bases). This CDR3 is 14 amino acids long. V lost 0 bases and J 2 bases, leaving 11 bases between the germline ends. Germline V gene lookup returns CDR1 DFQATT and CDR2 SNEGSKA (reference sequence). CDR3 nucleotide sequence: TGCAGTGCTAGAGATGTGACAGTTACCTACGAGCAGTACTTC. Residues: CSARDVTVTYEQYF.

This clonotype has ten or more counts. The gene calls are TRBV20-1 and TRBJ2-3; TRBD2 matches 7 bases. V lost 0 bases and J lost 0; bases outside the gene matches: 3. The germline V gene has CDR1 DFQATT and CDR2 SNEGSKA (reference sequence). The CDR3 is 15 amino acids. The CDR3 nucleotides are TGCAGTGCTAGAGATGCGGGAGTGAGCACAGATACGCAGTATTTT. This gives the protein CSARDAGVSTDTQYF.

V and J are TRBV9 and TRBJ2-1; 12 nucleotides line up with TRBD2. CDR1 is SGDLS and CDR2 is YYNGEE in the germline V gene. J gave up 4 bases and V 4 bases, and 3 bases lay outside the gene matches. This CDR3 comprises 15 residues. The CDR3 nucleotides read TGTGCCAGCAGCCGGACTAGCGGGGCATACAATGAGCAGTTCTTC. As protein: CASSRTSGAYNEQFF.

This clonotype was seen more than once but under ten times. The rearrangement joins TRBV20-1 to TRBJ1-4; 7 bases align to TRBD1. The trim removed 0 bases at V and 8 bases at J, leaving 9 bases unmatched. The CDR3 covers 15 residues. Germline V lookup: CDR1 DFQATT, CDR2 SNEGSKA (reference sequence). As DNA, the CDR3 is TGCAGTGCTAGAGATTCTCAGGGGGTAGGGGAAAAACTGTTTTTT. It is translated as CSARDSQGVGEKLFF.

This clonotype was observed many times. The gene calls are TRBV7-6 and TRBJ1-1, with D unclear. V was trimmed by 1 base and J by 4 bases, leaving 10 bases between them. Germline assignment: CDR1 SGHVS and CDR2 FNYEAQ. There are 14 residues in the CDR3. The CDR3 loop is CASSLGGFATEAFF. The CDR3 DNA follows: TGTGCCAGCAGCTTAGGAGGGTTTGCCACTGAAGCTTTCTTT.

This clonotype was recorded many times. The rearrangement uses TRBV2 and TRBJ2-1, with 8 bases fitting TRBD2. The CDR3 consists of 16 residues. Unmatched junction bases numbered 13, after V lost 8 bases and J lost 4 bases. Germline CDR1 is SNHLY and CDR2 is FYNNEI. The CDR3 region is CASGGPGLVVYNEQFF. CDR3 in DNA: TGTGCCAGCGGGGGTCCGGGACTAGTGGTTTACAATGAGCAGTTCTTC.